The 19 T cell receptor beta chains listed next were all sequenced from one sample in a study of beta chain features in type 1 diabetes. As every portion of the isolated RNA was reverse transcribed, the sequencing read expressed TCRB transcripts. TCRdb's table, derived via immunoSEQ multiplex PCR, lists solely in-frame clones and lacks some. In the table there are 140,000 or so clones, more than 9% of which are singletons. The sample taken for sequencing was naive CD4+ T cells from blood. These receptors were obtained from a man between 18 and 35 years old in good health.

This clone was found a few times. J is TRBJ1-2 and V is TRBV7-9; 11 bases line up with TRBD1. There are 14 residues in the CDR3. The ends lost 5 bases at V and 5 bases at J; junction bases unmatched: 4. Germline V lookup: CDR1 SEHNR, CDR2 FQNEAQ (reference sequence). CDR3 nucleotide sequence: TGTGCCAGCAGCAGAGGACAGGGGGCATATGGCTACACCTTC. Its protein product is CASSRGQGAYGYTF. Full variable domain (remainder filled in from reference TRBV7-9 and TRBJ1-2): DTGVSQNPRHKITKRGQNVTFRCDPISEHNRLYWYRQTLGQGPEFLTYFQNEAQLEKSRLLSDRFSAERPKGSFSTLEIQRTEQGDSAMYLCASSRGQGAYGYTFGSGTRLTVV.

The CDR3 DNA is TGTGCCAGCAGCCCAGAGGCGGGTGGGGAGACCCAGTACTTC. This sequence encodes CASSPEAGGETQYF. The gene calls are TRBV5-4 and TRBJ2-5, with a tentative D call TRBD2 (5 bases). This CDR3 contains 14 residues. Per germline, CDR1 SGHNT and CDR2 YYREEE (reference sequence). Trimming took 4 bases from V and 5 from J, leaving 15 bases between them.

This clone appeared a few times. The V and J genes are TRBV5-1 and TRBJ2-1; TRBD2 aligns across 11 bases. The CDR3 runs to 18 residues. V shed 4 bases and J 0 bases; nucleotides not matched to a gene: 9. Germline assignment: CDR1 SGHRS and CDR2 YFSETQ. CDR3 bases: TGCGCCAGCAGCGCCTCTACTAGCGGGGGTTTCTCCTACAATGAGCAGTTCTTC. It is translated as CASSASTSGGFSYNEQFF.

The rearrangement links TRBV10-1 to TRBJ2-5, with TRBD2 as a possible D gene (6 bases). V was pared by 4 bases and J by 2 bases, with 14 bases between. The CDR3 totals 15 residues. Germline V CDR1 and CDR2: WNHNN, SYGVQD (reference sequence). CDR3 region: CASSGLEGGQETQYF. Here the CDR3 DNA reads TGCGCCAGCAGTGGACTAGAGGGAGGTCAAGAGACCCAGTACTTC.

Written as DNA, the CDR3 is TGTGCCAGCAGTACCCAGGGGGCCTATAATTCACCCCTCCACTTT. Protein product: CASSTQGAYNSPLHF. The J gene is TRBJ1-6, the V gene TRBV6-1; 7 positions match TRBD1. Per germline, CDR1 MNHNS and CDR2 SASEGT. The CDR3 consists of 15 residues. J gave up 2 bases and V 5 bases, and 3 bases lay outside the gene matches.

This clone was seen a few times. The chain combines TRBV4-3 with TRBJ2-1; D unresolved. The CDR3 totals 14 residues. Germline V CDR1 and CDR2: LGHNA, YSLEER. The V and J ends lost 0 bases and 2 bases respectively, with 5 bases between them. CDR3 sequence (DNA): TGCGCCAGCAGCCAAGATTTAACCTACAATGAGCAGTTCTTC. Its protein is CASSQDLTYNEQFF.

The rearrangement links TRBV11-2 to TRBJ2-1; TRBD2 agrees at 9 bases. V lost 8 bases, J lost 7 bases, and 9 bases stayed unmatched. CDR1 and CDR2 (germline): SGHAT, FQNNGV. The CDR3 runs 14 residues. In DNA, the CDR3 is TGTGCCAGCGGACGCGGGGGGGCGATAAATGAGCAGTTCTTC. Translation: CASGRGGAINEQFF.

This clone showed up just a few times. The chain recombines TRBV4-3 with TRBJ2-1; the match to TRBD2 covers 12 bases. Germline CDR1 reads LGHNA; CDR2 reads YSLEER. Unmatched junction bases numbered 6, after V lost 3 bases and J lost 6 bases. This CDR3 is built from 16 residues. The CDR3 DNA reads TGCGCCAGCAGCCAGGCTCTAGCGGGGGGGTCCAATGAGCAGTTCTTC. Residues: CASSQALAGGSNEQFF.

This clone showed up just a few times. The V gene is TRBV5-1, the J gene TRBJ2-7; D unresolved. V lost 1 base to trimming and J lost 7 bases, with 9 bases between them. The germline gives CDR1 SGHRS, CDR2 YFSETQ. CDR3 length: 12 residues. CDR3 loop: CASSLSTEEQYF. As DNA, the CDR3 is TGCGCCAGCAGCTTGTCTACGGAGGAGCAGTACTTC.

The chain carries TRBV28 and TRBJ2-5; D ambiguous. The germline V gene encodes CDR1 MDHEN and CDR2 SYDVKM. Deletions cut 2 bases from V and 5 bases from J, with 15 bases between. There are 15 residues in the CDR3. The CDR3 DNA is TGTGCCAGCAGTTTAGAGTTTCGAGGATCGGAGACCCAGTACTTC. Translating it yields CASSLEFRGSETQYF.

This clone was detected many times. CDR3 sequence: CASSLQGSTNYEQYF. CDR3 bases: TGTGCCAGCAGCCTACAGGGGTCCACTAACTACGAGCAGTACTTC. The chain links TRBV9 to TRBJ2-7, with 7 bases matching TRBD1. CDR1 and CDR2 (germline): SGDLS, YYNGEE. The CDR3 contains 15 residues. Unmatched junction bases numbered 10, after V lost 4 bases and J lost 3 bases.

The CDR3 DNA sequence: TGTGCCAGCCTTCCTAAGGGCACTAGCATTGAGACCCAGTACTTC. Translated, it gives CASLPKGTSIETQYF. The chain carries TRBV7-8 and TRBJ2-5; D is perhaps TRBD2 (6 bases). The CDR3 extends over 15 amino acids. The germline V gene has CDR1 SGHVS and CDR2 FQNEAQ. V was pared by 8 bases and J by 5 bases, with 21 bases between.

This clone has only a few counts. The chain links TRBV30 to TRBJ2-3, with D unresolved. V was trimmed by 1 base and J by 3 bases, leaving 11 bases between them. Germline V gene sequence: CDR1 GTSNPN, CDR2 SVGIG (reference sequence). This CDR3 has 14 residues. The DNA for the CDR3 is TGTGCCTGGAGTGGGGCTTCCCTAACAGATACGCAGTATTTT. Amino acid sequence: CAWSGASLTDTQYF.

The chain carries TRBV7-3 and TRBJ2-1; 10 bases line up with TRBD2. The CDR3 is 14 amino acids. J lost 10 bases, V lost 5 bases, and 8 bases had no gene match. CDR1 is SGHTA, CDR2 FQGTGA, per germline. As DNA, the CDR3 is TGTGCCAGCAGCGCCCCTAGCGGGGGCGGCGAGCAGTTCTTC. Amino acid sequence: CASSAPSGGGEQFF.

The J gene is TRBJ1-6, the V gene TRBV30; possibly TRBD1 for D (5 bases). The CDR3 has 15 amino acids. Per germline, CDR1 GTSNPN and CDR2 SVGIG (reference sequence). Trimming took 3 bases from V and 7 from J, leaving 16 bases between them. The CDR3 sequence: CAWRSGLGWNSPLHF. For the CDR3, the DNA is TGTGCCTGGAGGTCGGGACTGGGGTGGAATTCACCCCTCCACTTT.

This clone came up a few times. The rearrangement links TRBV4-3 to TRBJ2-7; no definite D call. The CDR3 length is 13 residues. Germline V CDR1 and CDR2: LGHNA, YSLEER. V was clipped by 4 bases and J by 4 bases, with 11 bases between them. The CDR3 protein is CASSPDIFYEQYF. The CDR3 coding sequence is TGCGCCAGCAGCCCCGACATTTTTTACGAGCAGTACTTC.

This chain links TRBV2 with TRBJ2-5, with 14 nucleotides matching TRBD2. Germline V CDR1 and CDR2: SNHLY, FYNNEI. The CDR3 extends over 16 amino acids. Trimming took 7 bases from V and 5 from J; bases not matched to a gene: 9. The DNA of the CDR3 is TGTGCCAGCATGAGACTAGCGGGGGGGCCGGGGGAGACCCAGTACTTC. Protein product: CASMRLAGGPGETQYF.

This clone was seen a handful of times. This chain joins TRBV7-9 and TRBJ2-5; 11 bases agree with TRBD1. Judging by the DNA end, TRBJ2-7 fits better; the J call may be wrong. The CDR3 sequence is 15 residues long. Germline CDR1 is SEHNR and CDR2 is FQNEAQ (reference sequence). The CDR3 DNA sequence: TGTGCCAGCAGCGCGGACAGGGGGCTCTCCTACGAGCAGTACTTC. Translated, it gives CASSADRGLSYEQYF.

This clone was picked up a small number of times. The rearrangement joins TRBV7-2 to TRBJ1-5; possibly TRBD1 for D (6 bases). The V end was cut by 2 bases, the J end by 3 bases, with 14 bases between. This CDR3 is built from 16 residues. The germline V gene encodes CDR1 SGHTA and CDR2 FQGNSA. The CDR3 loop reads CASSLFPGDYNQPQHF. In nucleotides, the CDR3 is TGTGCCAGCAGCTTATTCCCAGGGGATTACAATCAGCCCCAGCATTTT.